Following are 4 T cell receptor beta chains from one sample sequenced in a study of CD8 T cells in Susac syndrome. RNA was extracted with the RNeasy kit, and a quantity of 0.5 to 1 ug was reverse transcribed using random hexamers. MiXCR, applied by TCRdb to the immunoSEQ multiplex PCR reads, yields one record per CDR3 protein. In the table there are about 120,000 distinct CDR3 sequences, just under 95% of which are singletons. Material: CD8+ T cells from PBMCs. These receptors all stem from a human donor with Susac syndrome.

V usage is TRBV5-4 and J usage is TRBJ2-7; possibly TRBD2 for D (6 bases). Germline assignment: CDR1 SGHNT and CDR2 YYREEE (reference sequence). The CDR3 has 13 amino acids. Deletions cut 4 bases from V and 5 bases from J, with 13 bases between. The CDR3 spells CASSPGGKDEQYF. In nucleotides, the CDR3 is TGTGCCAGCAGCCCCGGCGGGAAGGACGAGCAGTACTTC.

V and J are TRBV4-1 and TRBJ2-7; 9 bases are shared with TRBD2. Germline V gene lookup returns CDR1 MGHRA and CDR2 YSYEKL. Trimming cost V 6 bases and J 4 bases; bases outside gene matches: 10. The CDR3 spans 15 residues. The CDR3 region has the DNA TGCGCCAGCAGACCAGAGACTAGCGGCTTATACGAGCAGTACTTC. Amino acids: CASRPETSGLYEQYF.

This chain's CDR3 is CSARAPSPDTQYF. CDR3 nucleotides: TGCAGTGCTAGAGCCCCTAGTCCAGATACGCAGTATTTT. The chain employs TRBV20-1 and TRBJ2-3; D not certain. CDR1 is DFQATT and CDR2 is SNEGSKA in the germline V gene (reference sequence). V was cut by 1 base and J by 4 bases, with 9 bases left in between. The CDR3 is 13 amino acids.

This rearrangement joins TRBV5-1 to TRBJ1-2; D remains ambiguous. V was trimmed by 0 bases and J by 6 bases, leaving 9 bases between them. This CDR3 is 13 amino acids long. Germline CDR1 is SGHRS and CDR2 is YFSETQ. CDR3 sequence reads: CASSLDLGHGYTF. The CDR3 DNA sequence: TGCGCCAGCAGCTTGGACTTAGGACATGGCTACACCTTC.